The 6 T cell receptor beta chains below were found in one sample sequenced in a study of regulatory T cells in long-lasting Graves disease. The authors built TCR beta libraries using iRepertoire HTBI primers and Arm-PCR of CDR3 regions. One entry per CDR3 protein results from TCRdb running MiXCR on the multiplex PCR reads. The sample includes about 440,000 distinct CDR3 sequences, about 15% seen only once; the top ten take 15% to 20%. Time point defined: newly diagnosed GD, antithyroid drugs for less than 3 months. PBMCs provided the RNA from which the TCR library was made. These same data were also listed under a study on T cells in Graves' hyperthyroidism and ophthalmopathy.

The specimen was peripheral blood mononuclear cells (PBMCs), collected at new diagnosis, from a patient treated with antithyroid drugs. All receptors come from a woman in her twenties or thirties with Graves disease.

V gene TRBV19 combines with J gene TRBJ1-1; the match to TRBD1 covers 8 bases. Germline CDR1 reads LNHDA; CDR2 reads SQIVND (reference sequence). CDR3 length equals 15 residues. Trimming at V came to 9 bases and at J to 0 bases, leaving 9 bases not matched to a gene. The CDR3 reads CASKVQGDMNTEAFF. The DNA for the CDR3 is TGTGCCAGCAAAGTACAGGGGGACATGAACACTGAAGCTTTCTTT.

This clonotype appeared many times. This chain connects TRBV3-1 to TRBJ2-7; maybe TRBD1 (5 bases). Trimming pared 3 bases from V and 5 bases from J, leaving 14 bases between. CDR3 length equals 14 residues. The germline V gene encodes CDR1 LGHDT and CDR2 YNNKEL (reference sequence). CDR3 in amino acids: CASSHQGIRNEQYF. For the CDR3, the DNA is TGTGCCAGCAGCCATCAGGGAATAAGGAACGAGCAGTACTTC.

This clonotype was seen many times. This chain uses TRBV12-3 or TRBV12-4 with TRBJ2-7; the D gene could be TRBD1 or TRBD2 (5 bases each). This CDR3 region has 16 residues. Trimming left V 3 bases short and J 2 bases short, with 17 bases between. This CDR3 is CASSLGGTASTYEQYF. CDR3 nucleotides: TGTGCCAGCAGTTTGGGTGGGACCGCCTCGACCTACGAGCAGTACTTC.

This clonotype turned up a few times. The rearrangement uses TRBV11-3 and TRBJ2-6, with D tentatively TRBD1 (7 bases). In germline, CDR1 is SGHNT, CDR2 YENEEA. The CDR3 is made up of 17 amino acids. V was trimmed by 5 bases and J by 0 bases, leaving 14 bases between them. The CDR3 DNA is TGTGCCAGCAGCCGCGGGACAGCAGACTCTGGGGCCAACGTCCTGACTTTC. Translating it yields CASSRGTADSGANVLTF.

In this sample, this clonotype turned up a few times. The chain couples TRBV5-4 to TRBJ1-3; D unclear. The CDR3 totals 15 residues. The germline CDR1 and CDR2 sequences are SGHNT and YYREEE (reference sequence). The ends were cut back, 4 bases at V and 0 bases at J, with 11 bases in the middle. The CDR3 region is CASSPDRSSGNTIYF. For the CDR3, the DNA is TGTGCCAGCAGCCCGGACCGGTCCTCTGGAAACACCATATATTTT.

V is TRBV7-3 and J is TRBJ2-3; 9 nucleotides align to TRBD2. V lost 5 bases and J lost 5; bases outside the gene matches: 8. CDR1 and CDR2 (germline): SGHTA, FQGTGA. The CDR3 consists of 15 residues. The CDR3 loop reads CASSRLAGVGDTQYF. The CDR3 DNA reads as TGTGCCAGCAGCCGCTTAGCGGGAGTGGGAGATACGCAGTATTTT.